This T cell receptor beta chain appears in the sequencing data of a study of cytomegalovirus exposure and HLA in healthy donors. CDR1 and CDR2 (germline): LNHNV, YYDKDF (reference sequence). V shed 6 bases and J shed 8 bases, with 20 bases lying between them. This CDR3 has 15 residues. Comments on this clone: Its antigen is not identified.

Study-wide results and limits: The authors enumerated roughly 160 TCR beta chains as linked to cytomegalovirus.

PCR employed 60 Vbeta and 13 Jbeta primers. Repertoires were generated with immunoSEQ multiplex PCR, while TCRdb's copy carries only in-frame clones and drops some. The sample carries some 200,000 clones, about three quarters recorded once. The rearrangement joins TRBV15 to TRBJ2-1; D might be TRBD2 (5 bases). This receptor was obtained from a man aged 35 to 55 in good health and CMV-seronegative. Input material: PBMCs. CDR3 DNA: TGTGCCACCAGTTTCGGTAGAGGGCCCGGGTATGAGCAGTTCTTC. Amino acid sequence: CATSFGRGPGYEQFF.